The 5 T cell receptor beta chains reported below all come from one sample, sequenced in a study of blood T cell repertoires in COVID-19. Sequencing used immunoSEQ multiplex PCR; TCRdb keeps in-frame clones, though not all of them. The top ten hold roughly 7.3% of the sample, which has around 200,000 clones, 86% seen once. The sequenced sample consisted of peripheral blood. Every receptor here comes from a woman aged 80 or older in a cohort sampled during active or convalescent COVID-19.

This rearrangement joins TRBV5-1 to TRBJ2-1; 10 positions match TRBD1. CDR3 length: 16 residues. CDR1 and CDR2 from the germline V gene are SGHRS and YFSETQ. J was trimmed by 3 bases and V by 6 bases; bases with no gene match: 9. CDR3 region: CASTLGRDRGYNEQFF. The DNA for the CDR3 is TGCGCCAGCACCCTGGGCCGGGACAGGGGCTACAATGAGCAGTTCTTC.

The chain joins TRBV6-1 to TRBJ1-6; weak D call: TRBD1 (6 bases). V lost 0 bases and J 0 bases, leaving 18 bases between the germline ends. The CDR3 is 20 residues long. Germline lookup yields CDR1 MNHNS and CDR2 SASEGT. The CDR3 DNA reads TGTGCCAGCAGTGAAGCCCCCCACGCGGGGGGCAGCTCCTATAATTCACCCCTCCACTTT. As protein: CASSEAPHAGGSSYNSPLHF.

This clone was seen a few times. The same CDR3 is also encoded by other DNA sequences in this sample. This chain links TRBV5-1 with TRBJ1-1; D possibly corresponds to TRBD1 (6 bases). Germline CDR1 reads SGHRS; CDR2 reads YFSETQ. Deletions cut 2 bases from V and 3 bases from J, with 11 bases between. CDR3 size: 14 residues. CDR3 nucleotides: TGCGCCAGCAGCTTACAGGGCTCTGACACTGAAGCTTTCTTT. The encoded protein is CASSLQGSDTEAFF.

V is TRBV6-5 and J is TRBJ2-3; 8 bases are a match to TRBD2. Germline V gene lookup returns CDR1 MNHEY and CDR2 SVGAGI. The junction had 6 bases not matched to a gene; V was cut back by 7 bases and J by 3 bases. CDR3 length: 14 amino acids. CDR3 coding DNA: TGTGCCAGCAAGGTCGGGGGGGCGACAGATACGCAGTATTTT. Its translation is CASKVGGATDTQYF.

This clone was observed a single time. This CDR3 is CASLQGNNNEQFF. DNA of the CDR3: TGTGCCAGTCTGCAGGGCAACAACAATGAGCAGTTCTTC. This chain connects TRBV28 to TRBJ2-1; maybe TRBD1 (5 bases). CDR1 and CDR2 from the germline V gene are MDHEN and SYDVKM. Between the trimmed V and J ends, which lost 9 bases and 5 bases, there was a span of 14 bases. CDR3 length: 13 residues.